This TCR beta chain was sequenced during a study of T-cell reconstitution after alpha-beta-depleted transplantation in children. V lost 6 bases and J lost 7, with 13 bases in between. This CDR3 is 12 amino acids long. Germline values: CDR1 SQVTM, CDR2 ANQGSEA. The library targeted TCRbeta and was prepared with unique molecular identifiers. TCRdb recomputed calls from the PCR reads with MiXCR, one row per CDR3 protein. The table lists 450,000 to 600,000 distinct CDR3 sequences, 15% to 20% of them singletons. This chain links TRBV29-1 with TRBJ2-1, with D perhaps TRBD1 (6 bases). The sequencing used PBMCs from the stem cell graft donor, collected from the stem cell graft. The TCR was taken from a human donor who donated a stem cell graft to a child with acute lymphoblastic leukemia. The CDR3, as DNA: TGCAGCGTCTTCTTTGGACAGAATGAGCAGTTCTTC. Its translation is CSVFFGQNEQFF.